A selection of T cell receptor beta chains follows, all from one sample in a study of type 1 and type 2 diabetes patients. Via MiXCR, TCRdb re-called the multiplex PCR reads, giving one row per CDR3 protein. The repertoire holds more than 250,000 distinct CDR3 sequences, with 45% to 60% as singletons. The sample consisted of peripheral blood mononuclear cells (PBMCs). These receptors all stem from a man younger than 35 with type 2 diabetes. Each CDR3 is given with its conserved first and last residue. D genes are given only for firm matches. Clone size is not always given. Where it is, it says once, few, many or a class for expanded clones.

. TRBJ2-5 TRBD2 TRBV30 TGTGCCTGGAGTGTACTAGCGGGATTGAGCGAGACCCAGTACTTC CAWSVLAGLSETQYF
few TRBJ2-2 . TRBV7-3 TGTGCCAGCAGCCTTGGGGGACCAAACACCGGGGAGCTGTTTTTT CASSLGGPNTGELFF
few TRBJ2-2 TRBD1 TRBV10-3 TGTGCCATCAGTGAAGGGGGCCTGAACACCGGGGAGCTGTTTTTT CAISEGGLNTGELFF
. TRBJ2-7 TRBD1 TRBV30 TGTGCCTCGAGCGGGACAGGGTTCTACGAGCAGTACTTC CASSGTGFYEQYF
. TRBJ2-2 TRBD1 TRBV12-5 TGTGCTAGTGGTTTTGACAGGGGTACGGCCACCGGGGAGCTGTTTTTT CASGFDRGTATGELFF
. TRBJ2-3 . TRBV2 TGTGCCAGCAGTTCAGCTAGCGCTACAGATACGCAGTATTTT CASSSASATDTQYF
. TRBJ2-7 . TRBV12-3/TRBV12-4 TGTGCTAGCAGTGGGGGAGTCACCGAACACGAGCAGTACTTC CASSGGVTEHEQYF
. TRBJ2-2 . TRBV19 TGTGCCAGGCCTCGGCTAGCGCTTAACACCGGGGAGCTGTTTTTT CARPRLALNTGELFF
. TRBJ2-7 . TRBV27 TGTGCCATCAGTGAGGGCCTGATCTACGAGCAGTACTTC CAISEGLIYEQYF
. TRBJ2-5 TRBD1 TRBV6-1 TGTGCCAGCAGGACCCCAGGGGGTCGGGAGACCCAGTACTTC CASRTPGGRETQYF
few TRBJ1-2 . TRBV6-5 TGTGCCAGCAGTTACTCGAGTGGGGATGGCTACACCTTC CASSYSSGDGYTF
few TRBJ2-1 TRBD2 TRBV10-2 TGCGCCAGCAGTGACCCCCAAATTGGAGCGGGGGTAAATGTCAATGAGCAGTTCTTC CASSDPQIGAGVNVNEQFF
. TRBJ2-7 . TRBV6-5 TGTGCCACCCTGACAGGTGGGGAGCAGTACTTC CATLTGGEQYF
once TRBJ2-2 . TRBV2 TGTGCCAGCAGTTTGGGGACACTTTCTACCGGGGAGCTGTTTTTT CASSLGTLSTGELFF
. TRBJ2-1 . TRBV19 TGTGCCAGTAGTCAGGGACGCTCCTACAATGAGCAGTTCTTC CASSQGRSYNEQFF
many TRBJ2-7 . TRBV10-3 TGTGCCATCAGCGACCTGGCGGGGCAGTACTTC CAISDLAGQYF
. TRBJ1-2 . TRBV10-3 TGTGCCAGCAGTGAAGGGTGGGGATGGGGAAATTATGGCTACACCTTC CASSEGWGWGNYGYTF
. TRBJ1-2 TRBD1 TRBV27 TGTGCCAGCAGCCCCGAGGGAGGGGGCTACTATGGCTACACCTTC CASSPEGGGYYGYTF
. TRBJ2-5 . TRBV7-6 TGTGCCAGCAGCCCCACCCCAGAGTTTCGGGGAGAGACCCAGTACTTC CASSPTPEFRGETQYF
. TRBJ2-2 . TRBV24-1 TGTGCCACCAGTGATTGGAGCGGGGAGCTGTTTTTT CATSDWSGELFF
few TRBJ1-5 . TRBV2 TGTGCCAGCAGTGGGGGACGGAGCAATCAGCCCCAGCATTTT CASSGGRSNQPQHF
. TRBJ2-2 TRBD1 TRBV27 TGTGCCAGCAGTTTGACAGGGGCGGCAGGGGAGCTGTTTTTT CASSLTGAAGELFF
. TRBJ1-5 TRBD1 TRBV20-1 TGCAGTGCTAGGGGTGGACAGGGCAACAATCAGCCCCAGCATTTT CSARGGQGNNQPQHF
. TRBJ1-2 . TRBV7-2 TGTGCCAGCAGTGGACAATTGCTCGGTTATGGCTACACCTTC CASSGQLLGYGYTF
few TRBJ1-2 . TRBV6-2/TRBV6-3 TGTGCCAGCAGTTCTTACCCAGGGGACGGCTACACCTTC CASSSYPGDGYTF
. TRBJ2-3 . TRBV19 TGTGCCAGTATCGGGCCTAAGGGCACAGATACGCAGTATTTT CASIGPKGTDTQYF
. TRBJ1-5 . TRBV2 TGTGCCAGCAGTTCGGACAGCTCTCAGCCCCAGCATTTT CASSSDSSQPQHF
. TRBJ1-1 TRBD1 TRBV24-1 TGTGCCACCAGTGACCCGAACACAGGGGACACTGAAGCTTTCTTT CATSDPNTGDTEAFF
. TRBJ2-2 . TRBV7-7 TGTGCCAGCAGCTTAGATGCGGGACGGGACGGGGAGCTGTTTTTT CASSLDAGRDGELFF
many TRBJ1-2 . TRBV2 TGTGCCAGCAGCTCGACAGGAGACTATGGCTACACCTTC CASSSTGDYGYTF
. TRBJ2-2 TRBD2 TRBV19 TGTGCCAGTAGTATAGCTCGACTAGCGGGAGGCAACACCGGGGAGCCGTTTTTT CASSIARLAGGNTGEPFF
. TRBJ2-7 TRBD1 TRBV13 TGTGCCAGCAGCGCCGGACAGGGGGTCTCCTACGAGCAGTACTTC CASSAGQGVSYEQYF
. TRBJ2-7 TRBD1 TRBV7-3 TGTGCCAGCAGCCCCAGGACAGGTTCGTGGGAGCAGTACTTC CASSPRTGSWEQYF
few TRBJ1-1 . TRBV24-1 TGTGCCACCAGTGATTCCCGGGGCCGGCACACTGAAGCTTTCTTT CATSDSRGRHTEAFF
. TRBJ2-3 TRBD2 TRBV9 TGTGCCAGCAGCGTAAATTTAGCGGGGGGCACAGATACGCAGTATTTT CASSVNLAGGTDTQYF
few TRBJ2-7 TRBD1 TRBV7-9 TGTGCCAGCAGTTCCACCGGGACAGGGATATACGAGCAGTACTTC CASSSTGTGIYEQYF
few TRBJ1-2 . TRBV12-3/TRBV12-4 TGTGCCGGCCGGGGCGGGACTAACTATGGCTACACCTTC CAGRGGTNYGYTF
few TRBJ2-1 . TRBV7-2 TGTGCCAGCAGCTTGCAATACAGGTCTAATGAGCAGTTCTTC CASSLQYRSNEQFF
. TRBJ1-1 TRBD1 TRBV30 TGTGCCTCTTTCCCGGGACAGGCGAACACTGAAGCTTTCTTT CASFPGQANTEAFF
few TRBJ1-4 . TRBV19 TGTGCCAGTAGTATTGGCAGGGACGAAAAACTGTTTTTT CASSIGRDEKLFF